Each of the 31 T cell receptor beta chains below was sequenced from the same sample in a study of CD8+ T cells in alopecia areata. The treatment: oral pan-JAK inhibitor, 5-10 mg twice daily. Investigators isolated RNA and reverse transcribed it into cDNA to act as the sequencing template. Some clones are missing from TCRdb's copy, which holds only in-frame ones; the method was immunoSEQ multiplex PCR. The sample has over 250,000 clones; 50% to 75% are singletons. The input for sequencing was CD4+ T cells sorted from blood, taken around week 54, from a patient treated with tofacitinib. All receptors derive from a human donor with alopecia areata.

This clone occurred once. The chain joins TRBV30 to TRBJ2-1, with D hard to call. This CDR3 is built from 12 residues. The germline V and J ends were trimmed by 2 bases and 7 bases, with 9 bases remaining between them. Germline loops: CDR1 GTSNPN, CDR2 SVGIG (reference sequence). CDR3 DNA sequence: TGTGCCTGGAGTCCACCAGTTAATGAGCAGTTCTTC. This codes for CAWSPPVNEQFF.

This rearrangement joins TRBV11-2 to TRBJ2-5, with D possibly matching TRBD1 (5 bases). V was cut by 6 bases and J by 5 bases, with 19 bases left in between. Germline V CDR1 and CDR2: SGHAT, FQNNGV. The CDR3 covers 15 residues. The CDR3 here is CASRLGQELRETQYF. CDR3 sequence (DNA): TGTGCCAGCAGATTGGGGCAGGAGTTGAGGGAGACCCAGTACTTC.

This rearrangement joins TRBV5-1 to TRBJ2-5; no firm D call. The CDR3 has 13 residues. Germline CDR1 and CDR2: SGHRS and YFSETQ. Trimming removed 7 bases at V and 2 bases at J, with 12 bases between. The DNA for the CDR3 is TGCGCCAGCGCCCCAGGACCACAAGAGACCCAGTACTTC. It translates to CASAPGPQETQYF.

In its sample, this clone was seen a few times. The chain has TRBV7-9 and TRBJ2-3, with 10 bases fitting TRBD2. The junction had 4 bases not matched to a gene; V was cut back by 5 bases and J by 2 bases. The germline gives CDR1 SEHNR, CDR2 FQNEAQ (reference sequence). CDR3 length equals 15 residues. The CDR3 DNA follows: TGTGCCAGCAGCCATAGCGGGGGGACCACAGATACGCAGTATTTT. As protein: CASSHSGGTTDTQYF.

This clone was observed once. The genes are TRBV30 and TRBJ1-2, with 8 bases identical to TRBD1. This CDR3 is built from 14 residues. The germline V gene has CDR1 GTSNPN and CDR2 SVGIG (reference sequence). Unmatched junction bases numbered 5, after V lost 1 base and J lost 4 bases. The DNA of the CDR3 is TGTGCCTGGAGTGCCACAGGGGGTCCCTATGGCTACACCTTC. It is translated as CAWSATGGPYGYTF.

This chain links TRBV10-1 with TRBJ2-7, with 9 bases identical to TRBD1. CDR3 length equals 16 residues. CDR1 and CDR2 (germline): WNHNN, SYGVQD (reference sequence). With V trimmed by 6 bases and J by 4 bases, 13 bases remained unmatched. CDR3 amino acids: CASSARRGQGVYEQYF. The CDR3 nucleotides are TGCGCCAGCAGCGCCCGGAGGGGACAGGGTGTTTACGAGCAGTACTTC.

V gene TRBV9 combines with J gene TRBJ2-7; 7 bases line up with TRBD1. V lost 4 bases to trimming and J lost 3 bases; unmatched junction nucleotides: 7. Germline V gene data show CDR1 as SGDLS and CDR2 as YYNGEE. This CDR3 contains 14 residues. The CDR3 region has the DNA TGTGCCAGCAGCCCATCGGGACAGTACTACGAGCAGTACTTC. It is translated as CASSPSGQYYEQYF.

This clone occurred a few times. The chain is built from TRBV5-4 and TRBJ1-6; no definite D call. V was trimmed by 0 bases and J by 7 bases, leaving 2 bases between them. CDR3 size: 12 residues. Per the germline V gene, CDR1 is SGHNT and CDR2 is YYREEE (reference sequence). CDR3 protein: CASSLANSPLHF. For the CDR3, the DNA is TGTGCCAGCAGCTTGGCGAATTCACCCCTCCACTTT.

The V gene is TRBV10-3, the J gene TRBJ1-2; D not certain. The CDR3 contains 14 residues. Trimming stripped 2 bases from V and 4 bases from J, with 11 bases between. Per germline, CDR1 ENHRY and CDR2 SYGVKD. This chain's CDR3 is CAISEERSPYGYTF. The CDR3 nucleotides read TGTGCCATCAGTGAGGAAAGGAGCCCCTATGGCTACACCTTC.

The chain uses TRBV6-5 and TRBJ2-7; no reliable D call. The ends were cut back, 6 bases at V and 7 bases at J, with 10 bases in the middle. The CDR3 totals 11 residues. Germline V gives CDR1 MNHEY, CDR2 SVGAGI. CDR3 DNA sequence: TGTGCCAGCAGCGGTTCTGGAGAGCAGTACTTC. It yields the protein CASSGSGEQYF.

The V and J genes are TRBV4-2 and TRBJ1-6, with unresolved D. Between the trimmed V and J ends, which lost 0 bases and 7 bases, there was a span of 10 bases. This CDR3 is built from 15 residues. The germline CDR1 and CDR2 sequences are LGHNA and YNFKEQ. The CDR3 bases are TGTGCCAGCAGCCAAGAATCGGCGGGCAATTCACCCCTCCACTTT. The encoded protein is CASSQESAGNSPLHF.

The gene calls are TRBV23-1 and TRBJ2-4; D is undetermined. TRBV23-1 is an open reading frame, and its role is uncertain. V was clipped by 7 bases and J by 0 bases, with 7 bases between them. The CDR3 contains 13 residues. CDR3 residues: CASTLRAKNIQYF. The CDR3 DNA sequence: TGCGCCAGCACTCTAAGAGCCAAAAACATTCAGTACTTC.

This clone came up once. The chain recombines TRBV9 with TRBJ2-7, with 9 positions matching TRBD1. V trimming: 3 bases; J trimming: 2 bases; junction bases outside the gene matches: 3. The germline CDR1 and CDR2 sequences are SGDLS and YYNGEE. The CDR3 runs 14 residues. The CDR3 region is CASSAGTGTYEQYF. For the CDR3, the DNA is TGTGCCAGCAGCGCCGGGACAGGGACCTACGAGCAGTACTTC.

This rearrangement joins TRBV30 to TRBJ2-7, with D perhaps TRBD2 (5 bases). Per the germline V gene, CDR1 is GTSNPN and CDR2 is SVGIG (reference sequence). Deletions cut 4 bases from V and 3 bases from J, with 19 bases between. The CDR3 is 15 residues long. This CDR3 is CAWTQSRAGLYEQYF. The CDR3 nucleotides read TGTGCCTGGACCCAATCACGGGCCGGACTCTACGAGCAGTACTTC.

The rearrangement uses TRBV5-6 and TRBJ2-6; D unclear. Trimming took 4 bases from V and 0 from J, leaving 8 bases between them. Germline CDR1 SGHDT, CDR2 YYEEEE. The CDR3 sequence is 15 residues long. The CDR3 region is CASSLTYSGANVLTF. CDR3 DNA: TGTGCCAGCAGCCTGACCTACTCTGGGGCCAACGTCCTGACTTTC.

This clone was picked up a small number of times. V usage is TRBV7-8 and J usage is TRBJ1-3; D uncertain. V gave up 6 bases and J gave up 0 bases, with 6 bases separating them. CDR1 and CDR2 (germline): SGHVS, FQNEAQ. The CDR3 contains 13 residues. The CDR3, as DNA: TGTGCCAGCAGTGGGAGCTCTGGAAACACCATATATTTT. Amino acids: CASSGSSGNTIYF.

This clone was seen more than once but under ten times. The CDR3: CASIGQGNSPLHF. The CDR3 DNA sequence: TGTGCCAGCATCGGACAGGGGAATTCACCCCTCCACTTT. The V and J genes are TRBV25-1 and TRBJ1-6; 9 bases line up with TRBD1. There are 13 residues in the CDR3. From germline, CDR1 is MGHDK and CDR2 SYGVNS. V was clipped by 7 bases and J by 7 bases; unmatched bases: 2.

The V call is TRBV9, the J call TRBJ2-1, with 7 bases identical to TRBD1. This CDR3 spans 15 amino acids. Losses at the gene ends were 3 bases for V and 0 bases for J; bases not matched to a gene: 3. Germline V gives CDR1 SGDLS, CDR2 YYNGEE. The CDR3: CASSETGSSYNEQFF. The DNA for the CDR3 is TGTGCCAGCAGCGAGACAGGGAGCTCCTACAATGAGCAGTTCTTC.

V is TRBV5-6 and J is TRBJ1-5; D perhaps matches TRBD1 (5 bases). The germline V gene encodes CDR1 SGHDT and CDR2 YYEEEE. Trimming took 3 bases from V and 4 from J, leaving 11 bases between them. This CDR3 spans 14 amino acids. The CDR3 reads CASSSSRVNQPQHF. CDR3 nucleotide sequence: TGTGCCAGCAGCTCTTCCAGGGTAAATCAGCCCCAGCATTTT. The complete variable domain, with remaining parts taken from reference TRBV5-6 and TRBJ1-5, reads DAGVTQSPTHLIKTRGQQVTLRCSPKSGHDTVSWYQQALGQGPQFIFQYYEEEERQRGNFPDRFSGHQFPNYSSELNVNALLLGDSALYLCASSSSRVNQPQHFGDGTRLSIL.

This clone was counted only a few times. The CDR3 sequence: CASSQGITDTQYF. The CDR3 DNA reads TGTGCCAGCTCACAGGGGATCACAGATACGCAGTATTTT. The chain couples TRBV18 to TRBJ2-3; maybe TRBD1 (5 bases). The CDR3 spans 13 residues. V was clipped by 4 bases and J by 2 bases, with 7 bases between them. CDR1 and CDR2 from the germline V gene are KGHSH and LQKENI.

J is TRBJ2-5 and V is TRBV10-1; 7 bases are shared with TRBD2. Trimming cost V 5 bases and J 4 bases; bases outside gene matches: 7. The CDR3 extends over 14 amino acids. Germline V CDR1 and CDR2: WNHNN, SYGVQD (reference sequence). The CDR3 nucleotides read TGCGCCAGCAGTTCGGGATTAGCGGGAGAGACCCAGTACTTC. Its protein is CASSSGLAGETQYF.

The chain has TRBV30 and TRBJ1-1; D gene ambiguous. Germline CDR1 reads GTSNPN; CDR2 reads SVGIG (reference sequence). V was cut by 3 bases and J by 4 bases, with 6 bases left in between. The CDR3 consists of 11 residues. In nucleotides, the CDR3 is TGTGCCTGGAGCCGGAGCACTGAAGCTTTCTTT. It is translated as CAWSRSTEAFF.

This chain uses TRBV15 with TRBJ2-1, with D possibly being TRBD1 or TRBD2 (5 bases each). The CDR3 length is 19 residues. The ends were cut back, 0 bases at V and 0 bases at J, with 18 bases in the middle. The germline gives CDR1 LNHNV, CDR2 YYDKDF (reference sequence). CDR3: CATSRDGIRDAGSYNEQFF. In DNA, the CDR3 is TGTGCCACCAGCAGAGATGGTATCAGGGACGCTGGCTCCTACAATGAGCAGTTCTTC.

The chain employs TRBV6-5 and TRBJ1-1; D not resolved. V shed 2 bases and J shed 0 bases, with 10 bases lying between them. The CDR3 covers 15 residues. Germline-derived CDR1 and CDR2 are MNHEY and SVGAGI. The chain's CDR3 is CASSYGRIMNTEAFF. The DNA of the CDR3 is TGTGCCAGCAGTTACGGTAGGATTATGAACACTGAAGCTTTCTTT.

This chain joins TRBV5-4 and TRBJ1-6; no firm D call. The V gene's germline CDR1 is SGHNT and CDR2 YYREEE (reference sequence). Trimming pared 1 base from V and 5 bases from J, leaving 13 bases between. The CDR3 is 16 residues long. For the CDR3, the DNA is TGTGCCAGCAGCTTGTATCGGGGAACGCATAATTCACCCCTCCACTTT. This codes for CASSLYRGTHNSPLHF.

The rearrangement joins TRBV15 to TRBJ2-1; no definite D call. The CDR3 totals 13 residues. Trimming pared 8 bases from V and 7 bases from J, leaving 15 bases between. CDR1 is LNHNV, CDR2 YYDKDF, per germline (reference sequence). The CDR3 DNA is TGTGCCACCGGTGCGATGAGGCGGAATGAGCAGTTCTTC. This codes for CATGAMRRNEQFF.

The chain couples TRBV7-2 to TRBJ2-1; 7 nucleotides line up with TRBD2. V was clipped by 1 base and J by 15 bases; unmatched bases: 6. This CDR3 comprises 12 residues. Germline V CDR1 and CDR2: SGHTA, FQGNSA. The CDR3 DNA reads as TGTGCCAGCAGCTTAGAGTTGCGGGGGAGGTTCTTC. Amino acid sequence: CASSLELRGRFF.

V is TRBV30 and J is TRBJ1-6; D not certain. Trimming cost V 2 bases and J 6 bases, with 14 bases left between them. Germline-derived CDR1 and CDR2 are GTSNPN and SVGIG (reference sequence). This CDR3 comprises 15 residues. CDR3 amino acids: CAWSSQSLSNSPLHF. The CDR3 DNA is TGTGCCTGGAGTAGCCAAAGTCTTTCTAATTCACCCCTCCACTTT.

This clone was recorded only once. The V gene is TRBV6-5, the J gene TRBJ1-5; D may be TRBD1 (5 bases). CDR1 and CDR2 from the germline V gene are MNHEY and SVGAGI. Trimming shortened V by 0 bases and J by 9 bases, and 6 bases separated the two germline ends. The CDR3 spans 12 residues. CDR3 sequence reads: CASSYSGRPQHF. Written as DNA, the CDR3 is TGTGCCAGCAGTTACTCGGGACGGCCCCAGCATTTT.

This clone has just one count. The V gene is TRBV30, the J gene TRBJ1-1; D is undetermined. Per the germline V gene, CDR1 is GTSNPN and CDR2 is SVGIG (reference sequence). V was trimmed by 0 bases and J by 4 bases, leaving 6 bases between them. The CDR3 is made up of 12 amino acids. For the CDR3, the DNA is TGTGCCTGGAGTGTATCGGGCACTGAAGCTTTCTTT. Protein sequence: CAWSVSGTEAFF.

The chain recombines TRBV25-1 with TRBJ1-6; D remains unclear. Germline V CDR1 and CDR2: MGHDK, SYGVNS. This CDR3 spans 16 amino acids. V was cut by 3 bases and J by 13 bases, with 22 bases left in between. The DNA of the CDR3 is TGTGCCAGCAGTGACAGGAATGGCAGGTCTCCCACCCCCCTCCACTTT. Amino acid sequence: CASSDRNGRSPTPLHF.